The clone carrying this TCR beta chain was seen once. This specimen belongs to a study of blood T cell repertoires in COVID-19. Background on the study: Spain, Italy and the United States supplied samples that represented acute and convalescent COVID-19.

The germline V gene encodes CDR1 GTSNPN and CDR2 SVGIG (reference sequence). V dropped 2 bases and J dropped 0; count of bases not matched to a gene: 0. The CDR3 length is 14 residues. In the study's own analysis: Estimation of nucleated cell counts relied on the amplification of reference gene primers. Method: immunoSEQ multiplex PCR; TCRdb's copy keeps in-frame clones and lacks some. V, J and clone size derive from that table, while D and trimming were established from the DNA sequence. Seen here are around 150,000 clones, 65% to 90% observed once, and the top ten hold roughly 8.2%. Input material: peripheral blood. The sequence was collected from a man aged 55 to 70 with acute or convalescent COVID-19. The chain links TRBV30 to TRBJ1-3; 8 bases align to TRBD1. The CDR3 DNA reads as TGTGCCTGGAGTACAGGGGGCTCTGGAAACACCATATATTTT. Its translation: CAWSTGGSGNTIYF.